The sequence of this T cell receptor (beta chain) was determined in a study of blood T cell repertoires in COVID-19. Trimming removed 3 bases from V and 4 bases from J, with 19 bases in between. The CDR3 runs 17 residues. Per germline, CDR1 MDHEN and CDR2 SYDVKM. Clinical history reported by participants formed the basis on which cohorts were assigned. The protocol was immunoSEQ multiplex PCR, while the TCRdb copy is restricted to in-frame clones and leaves out a portion. The sample holds some 320,000 clones, about 89% seen once. This clone was recorded a few times. This receptor was identified in a woman in her 30s who had recovered from COVID-19. The sample consisted of PBMCs or T cells enriched from blood (not recorded which). V is TRBV28 and J is TRBJ1-5, with D perhaps TRBD1 (5 bases). CDR3 DNA sequence: TGTGCCAGCAGTTTCATTATAGTTGGGGGAGGGAATCAGCCCCAGCATTTT. It encodes CASSFIIVGGGNQPQHF.